This TCR beta chain was identified during a study of blood T cell repertoires in COVID-19. Study-level information: The United States, Italy and Spain provided the acute and convalescent COVID-19 samples. T cells, B-cell-depleted T cells, or PBMCs supplied cDNA or gDNA.

In the original workflow: Reference gene primer amplification gave estimated nucleated cell counts. The repertoire was sequenced with immunoSEQ multiplex PCR; TCRdb's copy has only in-frame clones and lacks some. Clone size and V and J calls were adopted from that table, with D and trimming inferred from the DNA. Of 90,000 to 140,000 clones in the sample, roughly 79% were seen once. With 6 bases clipped from V and 6 bases from J, the junction kept 10 bases outside the gene matches. CDR3 length: 14 residues. Germline assignment: CDR1 MDHEN and CDR2 SYDVKM. The rearrangement links TRBV28 to TRBJ2-7, with 8 bases matching TRBD1. What was sequenced was peripheral blood. The sequence was collected from a woman aged 70-85 years with acute or convalescent COVID-19. Here the CDR3 reads CASRGGQGLAEQYF. CDR3 coding DNA: TGTGCCAGCAGGGGAGGACAGGGCCTGGCCGAGCAGTACTTC.